This T cell receptor (beta chain) was obtained from a study of cytomegalovirus exposure and HLA in healthy donors. Study background: A previous analysis identified approximately 120 million unique TCR beta sequences derived from around 200 million T cells.

Study outcomes and limitations: Clonal expansion was found to be greater in HLA-associated TCR beta chains than in equally common others in a later analysis. The authors listed 164 TCR beta chains as cytomegalovirus-associated.

The primer mix had 60 Vbeta and 13 Jbeta primers. Sequencing was performed with immunoSEQ multiplex PCR; in TCRdb, only in-frame clones are kept and a portion is missing. Among tens of thousands of clones listed, around 72% were seen once. The length of the CDR3 is 15 residues. J lost 4 bases, V lost 6 bases, and 13 bases had no gene match. In germline, CDR1 is SQVTM, CDR2 ANQGSEA. As for this clone: Its antigen remains unknown.

The chain carries TRBV29-1 and TRBJ2-3; 7 nucleotides match TRBD1. Sequenced: PBMCs. The sequence was obtained from a male donor in good health and CMV-seropositive. DNA for the CDR3: TGCAGCGTCACGACAGGGCGTGCGGGCCCAGATACGCAGTATTTT. Translation: CSVTTGRAGPDTQYF.